These 3 T cell receptor beta chains share one sample of origin, sequenced in a study of cytomegalovirus exposure and HLA in healthy donors. Libraries were prepared by immunoSEQ multiplex PCR; TCRdb keeps only in-frame clonotypes and omits some of them. The sample yields some 140,000 clones, 80% to 90% seen once. Sequenced input: PBMCs. The receptor source for this set is a man between 18 and 35 years old in good health and CMV-seropositive.

The rearrangement joins TRBV4-1 to TRBJ2-7; TRBD1 matches at 7 bases. CDR1 is MGHRA and CDR2 is YSYEKL in the germline V gene. Losses at the gene ends were 5 bases for V and 2 bases for J; bases not matched to a gene: 9. The CDR3 runs 15 residues. CDR3 in DNA: TGCGCCAGCAGCTCCCACAGGGGTCTTACCTACGAGCAGTACTTC. It yields the protein CASSSHRGLTYEQYF.

The V and J genes are TRBV20-1 and TRBJ2-1; no firm D call. Germline V gives CDR1 DFQATT, CDR2 SNEGSKA (reference sequence). The CDR3 covers 11 residues. The V end was cut by 3 bases, the J end by 4 bases, with 4 bases between. This CDR3 reads CSASEYNEQFF. The CDR3 nucleotides are TGCAGTGCTAGCGAGTACAATGAGCAGTTCTTC.

The chain is built from TRBV5-6 and TRBJ1-6; no clear D gene. V lost 0 bases, J lost 5 bases, and 15 bases lay in between. The CDR3 runs 17 residues. Germline CDR1 and CDR2: SGHDT and YYEEEE. The DNA for the CDR3 is TGTGCCAGCAGCTTGGGAGGGTACCTGAATCATAATTCACCCCTCCACTTT. It codes for CASSLGGYLNHNSPLHF.